This TCR beta chain stems from a study of metastatic and nonmetastatic thyroid tumors. Whole-study context: Across blood and tumor or nodule tissue, repertoires from malignant and benign thyroid patients were compared with one another. Overall study findings and caveats: TCR beta diversity was reportedly significantly higher in malignant thyroid tumors than benign nodules, in blood and tumor.

Authors' processing steps: Clinicopathological groups differed in CDR3, with these differences serving to build a distant-metastasis classifier for papillary thyroid cancer. From the PCR reads, TCRdb re-called clones with MiXCR. The V and J calls were determined by TCRdb, not by the authors. Of over 5,500 clones in the sample, about 35% are singletons; the top ten hold roughly a third. The sample holds one count of this clone. Its antigen is still unknown. A read error is likely, as this CDR3 ends without the conserved phenylalanine or tryptophan. Until they underwent thyroid surgery, no patient had received any treatment. The specimen was adjacent normal tissue. This TCR came from a female donor with papillary thyroid cancer or a benign thyroid nodule (not recorded which). Some clones in this sample may be carry-over from other donors' samples.

The DNA for the CDR3 is TGTGCCAGCACTTCGCCAGGCTTGAACACTGACGCTTTCTGT. The encoded protein is CASTSPGLNTDAFC. The chain uses TRBV6-2 or TRBV6-3 and TRBJ1-1, with D hard to call. This CDR3 has 14 residues. From germline, CDR1 is MNHEY and CDR2 SVGEGT.